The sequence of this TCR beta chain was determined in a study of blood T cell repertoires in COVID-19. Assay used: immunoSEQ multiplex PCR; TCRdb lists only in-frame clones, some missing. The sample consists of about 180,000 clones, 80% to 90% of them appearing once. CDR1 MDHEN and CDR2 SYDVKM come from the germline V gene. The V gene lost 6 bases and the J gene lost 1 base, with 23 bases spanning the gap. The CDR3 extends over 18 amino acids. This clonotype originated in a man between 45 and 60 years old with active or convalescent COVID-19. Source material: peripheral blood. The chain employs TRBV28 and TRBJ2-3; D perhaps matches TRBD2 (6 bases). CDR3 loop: CASSPRGTASARTDTQYF. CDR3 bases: TGTGCCAGCAGCCCCCGAGGAACAGCTAGCGCTCGCACAGATACGCAGTATTTT.